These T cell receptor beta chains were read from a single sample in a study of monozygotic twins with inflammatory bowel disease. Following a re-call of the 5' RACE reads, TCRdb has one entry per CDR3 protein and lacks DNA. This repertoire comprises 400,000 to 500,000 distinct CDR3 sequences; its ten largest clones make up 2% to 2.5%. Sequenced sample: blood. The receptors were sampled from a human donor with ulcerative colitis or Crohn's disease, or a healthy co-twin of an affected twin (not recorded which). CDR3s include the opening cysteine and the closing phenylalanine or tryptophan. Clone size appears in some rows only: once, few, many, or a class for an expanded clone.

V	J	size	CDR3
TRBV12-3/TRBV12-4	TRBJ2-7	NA	CASRRDLGEQYF
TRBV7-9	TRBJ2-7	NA	CASSSKTEQYF
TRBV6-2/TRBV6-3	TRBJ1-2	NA	CASSYAHRGGYTF
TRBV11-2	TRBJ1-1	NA	CASSLEQTGRTEAFF
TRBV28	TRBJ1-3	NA	CASSSTSGNTIYF
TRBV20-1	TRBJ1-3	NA	CSARGQGNTIYF
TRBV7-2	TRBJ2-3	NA	CASSLAAGQGTDTQYF
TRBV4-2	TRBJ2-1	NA	CASSQDYGGLNNEQFF
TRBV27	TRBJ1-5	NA	CASSQGLDNQPQHF
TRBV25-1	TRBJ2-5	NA	CASRVFGGETQYF
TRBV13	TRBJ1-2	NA	CASSLGAENYGYTF
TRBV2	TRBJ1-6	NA	CASSSSAGSNSPLHF
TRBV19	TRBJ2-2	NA	CASSNQPTSPGELFF
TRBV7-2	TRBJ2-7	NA	CASSTDRGAYEQYF
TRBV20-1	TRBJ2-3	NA	CSATSPGLAGGNTDTQYF
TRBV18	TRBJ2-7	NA	CASSPTTSGYEQYF
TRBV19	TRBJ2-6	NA	CASSIIGGSGANVLTF
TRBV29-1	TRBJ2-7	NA	CSVEPEGGVYEQYF
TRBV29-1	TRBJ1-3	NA	CSVGRAGASGNTIYF
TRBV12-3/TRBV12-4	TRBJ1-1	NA	CASSSWGHSSEAFF
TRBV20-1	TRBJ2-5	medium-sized	CSARVPGLAGASETQYF
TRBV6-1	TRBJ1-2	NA	CASSEGPPNYGYTF
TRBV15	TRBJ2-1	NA	CATSRGTGGPYNEQFF
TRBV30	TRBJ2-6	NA	CAWSVGFSGANVLTF
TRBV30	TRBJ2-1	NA	CAWISGNSYNEQFF
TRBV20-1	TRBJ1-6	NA	CSASPTASSYNSPLHF
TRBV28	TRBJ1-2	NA	CASSLWGADRGAGYTF
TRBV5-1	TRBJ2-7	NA	CASNPGGPYEQYF
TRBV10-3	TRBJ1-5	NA	CAISDRDRENQPQHF
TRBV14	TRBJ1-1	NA	CASSQYWGEAFF
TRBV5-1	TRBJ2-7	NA	CASSLVLAGDYEQYF
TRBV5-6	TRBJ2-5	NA	CASSSQTPQETQYF
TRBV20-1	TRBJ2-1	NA	CSASSGTGAYSSYNEQFF